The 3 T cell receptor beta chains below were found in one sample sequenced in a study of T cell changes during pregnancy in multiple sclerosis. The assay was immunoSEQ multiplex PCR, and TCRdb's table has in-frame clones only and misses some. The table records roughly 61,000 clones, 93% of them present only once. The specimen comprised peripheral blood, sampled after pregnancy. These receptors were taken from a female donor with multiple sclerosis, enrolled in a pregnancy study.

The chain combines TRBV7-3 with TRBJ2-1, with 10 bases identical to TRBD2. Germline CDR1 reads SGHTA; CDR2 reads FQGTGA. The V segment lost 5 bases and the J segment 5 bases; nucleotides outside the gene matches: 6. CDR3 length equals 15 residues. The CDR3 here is CASSAAGGLDNEQFF. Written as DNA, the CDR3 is TGTGCCAGCAGCGCAGCGGGAGGGCTAGACAATGAGCAGTTCTTC.

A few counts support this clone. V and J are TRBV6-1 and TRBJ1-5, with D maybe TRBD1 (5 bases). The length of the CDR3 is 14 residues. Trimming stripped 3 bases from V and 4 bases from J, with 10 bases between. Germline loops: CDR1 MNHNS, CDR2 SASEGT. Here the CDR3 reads CASSEGGANQPQHF. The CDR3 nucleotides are TGTGCCAGCAGTGAGGGCGGGGCAAATCAGCCCCAGCATTTT.

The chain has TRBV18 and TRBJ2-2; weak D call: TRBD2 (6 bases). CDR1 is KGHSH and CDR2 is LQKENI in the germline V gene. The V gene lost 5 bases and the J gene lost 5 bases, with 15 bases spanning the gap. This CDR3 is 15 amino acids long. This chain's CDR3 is CASSTGTLRTGELFF. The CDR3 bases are TGTGCCAGCTCAACCGGGACTTTGAGAACCGGGGAGCTGTTTTTT.